This entry lists 10 T cell receptor beta chains sequenced from one sample in a study of T cells after yellow fever vaccination. TCRdb independently ran MiXCR on the 5' RACE reads; one entry per CDR3 protein. Found here are hundreds of thousands of distinct CDR3 sequences, roughly 14% of them singletons; the top ten hold around 15%. This material consisted of PBMCs, taken on the day of the yellow fever booster vaccination. These receptors all stem from a young man who received the YFV17D yellow fever vaccine.

The chain has TRBV12-3 or TRBV12-4 and TRBJ2-1; no definite D call. The CDR3 covers 14 residues. The V and J ends lost 2 bases and 6 bases respectively, with 11 bases between them. CDR3: CASSLRLDINEQFF. The CDR3 coding sequence is TGTGCCAGCAGTTTACGGCTAGATATCAATGAGCAGTTCTTC.

This clonotype was detected a few times. The J gene is TRBJ2-3, the V gene TRBV12-3 or TRBV12-4; D unclear. V shed 2 bases and J shed 6 bases, with 6 bases lying between them. The CDR3 sequence is 12 residues long. CDR3 sequence reads: CASSLRVDTQYF. CDR3 nucleotide sequence: TGTGCCAGCAGTTTACGGGTCGATACGCAGTATTTT.

The chain uses TRBV6-2 or TRBV6-3 and TRBJ2-3; D is undetermined. CDR3 length: 16 amino acids. Germline V lookup: CDR1 MNHEY, CDR2 SVGEGT. The ends were cut back, 1 base at V and 0 bases at J, with 11 bases in the middle. The CDR3 nucleotides read TGTGCCAGCAGTTACTTCTTAGGAGATAGCACAGATACGCAGTATTTT. Protein: CASSYFLGDSTDTQYF.

The V and J genes are TRBV20-1 and TRBJ1-5; TRBD1 matches at 7 bases. CDR1 is DFQATT and CDR2 is SNEGSKA in the germline V gene (reference sequence). Trimming cost V 6 bases and J 9 bases; bases outside gene matches: 11. This CDR3 contains 13 residues. The CDR3 DNA reads as TGCAGTGCGGGTGACAGGGACCCCCCGCCCCAGCATTTT. This sequence encodes CSAGDRDPPPQHF.

A note on this clonotype: At one end the junction does not follow the germline gene, possibly because of a read error. The chain carries TRBV20-1 and TRBJ2-7; 9 bases agree with TRBD1. The CDR3 loop spans 15 amino acids. Germline V lookup: CDR1 DFQATT, CDR2 SNEGSKA (reference sequence). For the CDR3, the DNA is TGCAGTGCAACCTCCCGGGACAGGGTTCTCTACGAGCGGTACTTC. Encoded protein: CSATSRDRVLYERYF.

This clonotype has only a few counts. V gene TRBV7-8 combines with J gene TRBJ2-5; no reliable D call. The CDR3 is 12 amino acids. V was pared by 7 bases and J by 2 bases, with 8 bases between. CDR1 and CDR2 from the germline V gene are SGHVS and FQNEAQ. The DNA for the CDR3 is TGTGCCAGCACTCTTAGGCAAGAGACCCAGTACTTC. Amino acid sequence: CASTLRQETQYF.

The chain combines TRBV12-3 or TRBV12-4 with TRBJ2-5; D might be TRBD1 or TRBD2, each matching 5 bases. V lost 4 bases and J 12 bases, leaving 15 bases between the germline ends. The CDR3 consists of 12 residues. The CDR3 DNA sequence: TGTGCCAGCAGTTCGGGTCCACGGGACGAGTACTTC. Translation gives CASSSGPRDEYF.

This clonotype was counted only a few times. J is TRBJ1-2 and V is TRBV29-1, with D possibly being TRBD1 (6 bases). The CDR3 has 12 amino acids. Between the trimmed V and J ends, which lost 7 bases and 4 bases, there was a span of 13 bases. Per germline, CDR1 SQVTM and CDR2 ANQGSEA. CDR3 loop: CSAAGQRYGYTF. The CDR3 DNA is TGCAGCGCGGCCGGACAGCGCTATGGCTACACCTTC.

This clonotype came up once. An end of the junction does not agree with germline; a read error may underlie this. V gene TRBV5-6 combines with J gene TRBJ2-1; D might be TRBD2 (5 bases). Germline values: CDR1 SGHDT, CDR2 YYEEEE. The CDR3 has 14 amino acids. The CDR3 nucleotides read TGTGCCAGCAGCTTGGGGAGGAATTACAATAAGCAGTTCTTC. This encodes CASSLGRNYNKQFF. Drawing the rest from reference TRBV5-6 and TRBJ2-1, the complete variable domain is DAGVTQSPTHLIKTRGQQVTLRCSPKSGHDTVSWYQQALGQGPQFIFQYYEEEERQRGNFPDRFSGHQFPNYSSELNVNALLLGDSALYLCASSLGRNYNKQFFGPGTRLTVL.

The V and J genes are TRBV19 and TRBJ2-5, with D tentatively TRBD2 (5 bases). Trimming removed 8 bases from V and 5 bases from J, with 24 bases in between. Germline CDR1 LNHDA, CDR2 SQIVND (reference sequence). The CDR3 loop spans 16 amino acids. The CDR3 DNA sequence: TGTGCCAGTCGGAAACGAGGGTCGGCGGTGGGGGAGACCCAGTACTTC. It translates to CASRKRGSAVGETQYF.